A single sample is the source of the 7 T cell receptor beta chains below, sequenced in a study of early T cells in non-severe SARS-CoV-2 infection. Each CDR3 protein is one row after TCRdb ran MiXCR on the 5' RACE reads. The sample holds 35,000 to 45,000 distinct CDR3 sequences; under 8% are singletons and the top ten take around 25%. The source material was whole blood, sampled at baseline. These receptors all stem from an adult who was a healthcare worker with PCR-confirmed SARS-CoV-2 infection or an uninfected control (not recorded which).

In this sample, this clonotype turned up many times. The CDR3 nucleotides are TGTGCCAGCAGTTTAAGAGCGGGAGGGAGCACAGATACGCAGTATTTT. This sequence encodes CASSLRAGGSTDTQYF. This sequence joins TRBV12-3 or TRBV12-4 and TRBJ2-3; the match to TRBD2 covers 10 bases. The CDR3 runs 16 residues. Germline trimming cut 2 bases from V and 0 bases from J; bases unmatched to any gene: 2.

This clonotype was counted at least ten times. The chain is built from TRBV4-1 and TRBJ1-2, with TRBD1 matching 7 bases. The CDR3 covers 16 residues. The germline gives CDR1 MGHRA, CDR2 YSYEKL. The V segment lost 1 base and the J segment 5 bases; nucleotides outside the gene matches: 10. CDR3 in amino acids: CASSQAWGGGKYGYTF. The CDR3 region has the DNA TGCGCCAGCAGCCAAGCATGGGGAGGGGGCAAGTATGGCTACACCTTC.

This clonotype appeared a few times. The gene calls are TRBV7-9 and TRBJ1-1; 10 positions match TRBD1. The CDR3 extends over 14 amino acids. Per the germline V gene, CDR1 is SEHNR and CDR2 is FQNEAQ (reference sequence). J lost 6 bases, V lost 3 bases, and 4 bases had no gene match. CDR3 sequence reads: CASSFAGQGAEAFF. CDR3 nucleotides: TGTGCCAGCAGCTTCGCAGGACAGGGGGCTGAAGCTTTCTTT.

The chain recombines TRBV24-1 with TRBJ2-1; 10 bases match TRBD1. Looked up from germline, CDR1 is KGHDR and CDR2 is SFDVKD. With 10 bases clipped from V and 7 bases from J, the junction kept 12 bases outside the gene matches. The CDR3 covers 15 residues. The chain's CDR3 is CATGGRTGGNNEQFF. The CDR3 nucleotides read TGTGCCACGGGCGGCCGGACAGGGGGGAATAATGAGCAGTTCTTC.

This clonotype was detected ten times or more. The chain is built from TRBV29-1 and TRBJ1-1; weak D call: TRBD1 (6 bases). The CDR3 spans 13 residues. Trimming stripped 1 base from V and 5 bases from J, with 11 bases between. CDR1 is SQVTM, CDR2 ANQGSEA, per germline. Here the CDR3 DNA reads TGCAGCGTTGAAGTGGGGGCTGAAACTGAAGCTTTCTTT. Translation: CSVEVGAETEAFF.

This clonotype has at least ten counts. The genes are TRBV3-1 and TRBJ2-1, with TRBD2 matching 12 bases. This CDR3 has 19 residues. Germline V gene lookup returns CDR1 LGHDT and CDR2 YNNKEL (reference sequence). Losses at the gene ends were 0 bases for V and 5 bases for J; bases not matched to a gene: 11. CDR3 in DNA: TGTGCCAGCAGCCAAGATTGGTGGCTAGCGGGAGGGCCCCACAATGAGCAGTTCTTC. The encoded protein is CASSQDWWLAGGPHNEQFF.

V usage is TRBV6-6 and J usage is TRBJ1-5; weak D call: TRBD1 (6 bases). This CDR3 is built from 14 residues. CDR1 is MNHNY, CDR2 SVGAGI, per germline (reference sequence). Trimming took off 6 bases at V and 2 bases at J, with 11 bases between the two ends. For the CDR3, the DNA is TGTGCCAGCAGACGGGCAGGGGGCAATCAGCCCCAGCATTTT. Translated: CASRRAGGNQPQHF.